Here is one TCR beta chain with its context. There is no known antigen for this receptor. Nothing much larger sits one base from this clone, and base qualities are not available. This sample was included in a study of identical twins (dated by TCRdb to about 2016). In the study overall: TCR alpha and beta repertoires from monozygotic twins, unrelated adults of various ages and cord blood were deep-sequenced to test whether fetal clonotypes persist. Replicate twin experiments were performed at different times using different library preparation protocols to rule out contamination. Overall study results and their limits: In monozygotic twins, out-of-frame TCR alpha sharing was systematically underestimated by recombination models, although the models agreed with sharing between unrelated individuals. Compared with coincidental sharing between unrelated individuals, out-of-frame TCR alpha sequences shared between twins showed an excess of sequences with low generation probability. The excess sharing between twins in beta out-of-frame sequences was weaker because fewer shared sequences reduced the signal-to-noise ratio. Invariant T cells such as MAIT and iNKT could partly confound zero-insertion analyses, though diverse VJ usage argued against this for most clonotypes. Because the same donors could not be followed over many years, conclusions were based on cross-sectional statistical analysis. Abundant cord blood beta clonotypes had fewer insertions, young adult naive repertoires showed a similar but weaker trend, and memory repertoires showed no such trend.

Only healthy Caucasian donors were included. Three pairs of female monozygotic twins, all aged roughly 18 to 30 years, made up the twin cohort. CD4+ and CD8+ T cell populations were isolated with positive isolation kits from Invitrogen. The library was obtained by 5' RACE. Instrument on record: Illumina HiSeq 2000. A universal primer binding site was introduced by template switching, and a unique molecular identifier was present in the final cDNA, enabling accurate counting of TCR cDNA molecules. Specific primers in the conserved constant-segment region were used to synthesize first-strand cDNA for the TCR alpha and beta chains. To control for contamination, every cDNA library carried two barcodes: a SMART-Mk sample barcode plus Illumina barcodes. TruSeq adapter sequences and Illumina sample barcodes were added in two successive PCR steps. TCR alpha and beta cDNA libraries were sequenced on the Illumina HiSeq platform with custom primers. The original pipeline was this. MiGEC was used to process raw reads and extract unique molecular identifiers, and MiXCR was used to find CDR3 positions. For each individual, recombination models were inferred using an EM algorithm with the repgenHMM and IGoR tools. The tcR package in R was used for shared clonotype analysis, with sharing normalized by the product of cloneset sizes. Out-of-frame nonproductive sequences were analyzed to study raw recombination free of thymic and clonal selection effects. Using fastp trimming at Q25 and MiXCR clonotype assembly, TCRdb reanalyzed the public sequencing data and kept in-frame beta chains. Entries are consolidated by CDR3 protein sequence, retaining the most common genes and DNA. TCRdb, rather than the study authors, made the V and J calls. Here the sample has about 490,000 distinct CDR3 sequences; about 15% occur a single time. Roughly 0.4% of the sample goes to the ten largest clones.

These same data were also listed under a study on yellow fever vaccine responses in identical twins. The second study's paper adds: The T cell response to vaccination in identical twins was reported by the authors to appear partly convergent and partly personalized. Focusing on identical twins, the study followed the T cell clones that responded to the vaccine, and did so with precision.

Input material: CD4+ T cells sorted from blood. The receptor was isolated from a woman in her late teens or twenties in good health.

The bases read TGTGCCAGCAGTTTACACGGGTTTAGCTCTGGGGCCAACGTCCTGACTTTC. It specifies CASSLHGFSSGANVLTF. The chain is assembled from TRBV27 and TRBJ2-6; confidence is insufficient to name the D gene. The germline V gene (reference sequence) supplies CDR1 MNHEY and CDR2 SMNVEV. The CDR3, cysteine through phenylalanine, is 17 amino acids long. The read is trimmed to its CDR3 DNA, 51 bases read in frame from base 1. The junction shows trimming of 2 bases on V and 0 bases on J, plus 11 bases between the germline ends.